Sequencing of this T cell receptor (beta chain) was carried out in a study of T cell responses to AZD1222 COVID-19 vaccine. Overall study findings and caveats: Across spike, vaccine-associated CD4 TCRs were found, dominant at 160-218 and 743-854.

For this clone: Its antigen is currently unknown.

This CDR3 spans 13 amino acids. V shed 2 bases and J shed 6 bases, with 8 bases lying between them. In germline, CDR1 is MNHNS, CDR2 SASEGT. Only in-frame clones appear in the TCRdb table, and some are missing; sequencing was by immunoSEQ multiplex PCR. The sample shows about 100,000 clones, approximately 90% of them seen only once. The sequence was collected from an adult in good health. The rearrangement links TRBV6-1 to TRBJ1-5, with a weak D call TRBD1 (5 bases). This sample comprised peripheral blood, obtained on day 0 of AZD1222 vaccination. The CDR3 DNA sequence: TGTGCCAGCAGTGAACAGGGTTTTCAGCCCCAGCATTTT. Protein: CASSEQGFQPQHF.